Sequencing of this TCR beta chain was carried out in a study of response to subunit inactivated influenza vaccine. Points from the study as a whole: New T cells are recruited in small numbers by each seasonal influenza vaccination, according to the authors' suggestion.

This clonotype was seen a handful of times. No antigen is known for it. Germline-derived CDR1 and CDR2 are MGHRA and YSYEKL. The V and J ends lost 4 bases and 4 bases, in that order; junction bases with no gene match: 6. The CDR3 length is 16 residues. TCRdb analysed the RT-PCR reads with MiXCR anew, one entry per CDR3 protein. There are some 500,000 distinct CDR3 sequences in the sample; approximately 12% occur only once, and approximately 14% lies in the top ten. The chain links TRBV4-1 to TRBJ2-2; TRBD2 matches 10 bases. The TCR sequence derives from a man aged 50-60 years who received an inactivated influenza vaccine. The material was PBMCs from blood, obtained roughly 47 days after vaccination. CDR3 region: CASSPTSGFLTGELFF. DNA for the CDR3: TGCGCCAGCAGCCCGACTAGCGGGTTTCTCACCGGGGAGCTGTTTTTT.